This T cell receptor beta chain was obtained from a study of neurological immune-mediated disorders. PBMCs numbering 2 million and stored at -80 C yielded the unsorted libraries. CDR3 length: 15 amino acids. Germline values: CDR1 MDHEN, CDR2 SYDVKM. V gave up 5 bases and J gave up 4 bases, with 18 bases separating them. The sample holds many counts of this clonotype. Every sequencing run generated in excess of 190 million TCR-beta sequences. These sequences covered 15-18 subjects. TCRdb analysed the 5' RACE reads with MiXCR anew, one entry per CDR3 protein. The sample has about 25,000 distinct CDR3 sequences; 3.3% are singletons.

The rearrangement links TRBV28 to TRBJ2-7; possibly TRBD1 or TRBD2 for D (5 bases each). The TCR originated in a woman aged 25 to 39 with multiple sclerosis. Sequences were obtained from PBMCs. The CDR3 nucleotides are TGTGCCAGCAGTGAAGCAAGGGGACCAACATACGAGCAGTACTTC. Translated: CASSEARGPTYEQYF.